This passage covers 14 T cell receptor beta chains from one sample sequenced in a study of response to subunit inactivated influenza vaccine. In TCRdb, the RT-PCR reads were re-called with MiXCR into one record per CDR3 protein. The sample lists 700,000 to 800,000 distinct CDR3 sequences; approximately 17% were seen once. The source was PBMCs from blood, collected approximately 5 days after vaccination. These receptors were taken from a man aged 50 to 59 who received an inactivated influenza vaccine.

The rearrangement links TRBV4-1 to TRBJ2-7; 10 nucleotides line up with TRBD2. Germline CDR1 and CDR2: MGHRA and YSYEKL. Unmatched junction bases numbered 5, after V lost 4 bases and J lost 2 bases. The CDR3 has 15 amino acids. This CDR3 reads CASSRSGGSPYEQYF. The DNA for the CDR3 is TGCGCCAGCAGCCGTAGCGGGGGGTCTCCCTACGAGCAGTACTTC.

In this sample, this clonotype turned up once. The chain employs TRBV7-8 and TRBJ1-2, with TRBD1 matching 9 bases. J gave up 6 bases and V 5 bases, and 7 bases lay outside the gene matches. CDR1 and CDR2 from the germline V gene are SGHVS and FQNEAQ. The CDR3 spans 14 residues. CDR3 residues: CASSPDRGAHGYTF. The CDR3 DNA sequence: TGTGCCAGCAGCCCGGACAGGGGCGCTCATGGCTACACCTTC.

This clonotype was seen a few times. The DNA of the CDR3 is TGTGCCAGCCGCCGCACGGACACCGGGGAGCTGTTTTTT. This translates into CASRRTDTGELFF. The genes are TRBV7-9 and TRBJ2-2; no clear D gene. Looked up from germline, CDR1 is SEHNR and CDR2 is FQNEAQ (reference sequence). CDR3 length equals 13 residues. V lost 8 bases, J lost 3 bases, and 10 bases lay in between. Together with reference TRBV7-9 and TRBJ2-2, the CDR3 gives the full variable domain: DTGVSQNPRHKITKRGQNVTFRCDPISEHNRLYWYRQTLGQGPEFLTYFQNEAQLEKSRLLSDRFSAERPKGSFSTLEIQRTEQGDSAMYLCASRRTDTGELFFGEGSRLTVL.

This clonotype showed up many times. The V gene is TRBV24-1, the J gene TRBJ2-3, with D hard to call. This CDR3 comprises 14 residues. Germline CDR1 is KGHDR and CDR2 is SFDVKD. Trimming cost V 0 bases and J 4 bases, with 7 bases left between them. CDR3 nucleotide sequence: TGTGCCACCAGTGATTTGAAGGGTCCAGATACGCAGTATTTT. As protein: CATSDLKGPDTQYF.

The chain combines TRBV12-3 or TRBV12-4 with TRBJ2-5; 9 bases match TRBD2. Unmatched junction bases numbered 11, after V lost 6 bases and J lost 6 bases. The length of the CDR3 is 15 residues. CDR3 sequence reads: CASRESGTSRQTQYF. For the CDR3, the DNA is TGTGCCAGCAGGGAATCCGGGACTAGCAGGCAGACCCAGTACTTC.

This chain links TRBV20-1 with TRBJ2-1; D possibly corresponds to TRBD1 (6 bases). The CDR3 is made up of 14 amino acids. The V gene lost 3 bases and the J gene lost 3 bases, with 12 bases spanning the gap. Germline CDR1 DFQATT, CDR2 SNEGSKA (reference sequence). CDR3 loop: CSASAQGIYNEQFF. CDR3 coding DNA: TGCAGTGCTAGCGCACAGGGTATCTACAATGAGCAGTTCTTC.

This chain connects TRBV20-1 to TRBJ2-5, with 10 positions matching TRBD1. V was clipped by 6 bases and J by 3 bases; unmatched bases: 10. The CDR3 sequence is 15 residues long. Germline V gene data show CDR1 as DFQATT and CDR2 as SNEGSKA (reference sequence). Here the CDR3 reads CSATGQGVVEETQYF. The DNA for the CDR3 is TGCAGTGCCACCGGACAGGGGGTCGTTGAAGAGACCCAGTACTTC.

The genes are TRBV30 and TRBJ2-7, with D hard to call. The CDR3 runs 10 residues. CDR1 and CDR2 (germline): GTSNPN, SVGIG (reference sequence). Between the trimmed V and J ends, which lost 0 bases and 6 bases, there was a span of 3 bases. The CDR3 region is CAWSVREQYF. The CDR3 DNA reads TGTGCCTGGAGTGTACGCGAGCAGTACTTC. Based on the CDR3 plus reference TRBV30 and TRBJ2-7, the full variable domain is SQTIHQWPATLVQPVGSPLSLECTVEGTSNPNLYWYRQAAGRGLQLLFYSVGIGQISSEVPQNLSASRPQDRQFILSSKKLLLSDSGFYLCAWSVREQYFGPGTRLTVT.

This clonotype was found a few times. The chain has TRBV24-1 and TRBJ2-2; no reliable D call. CDR3 size: 14 residues. Germline-derived CDR1 and CDR2 are KGHDR and SFDVKD. V shed 4 bases and J shed 4 bases, with 9 bases lying between them. The CDR3 sequence: CATSERTATGELFF. Here the CDR3 DNA reads TGTGCCACCAGTGAGCGGACGGCCACCGGGGAGCTGTTTTTT.

This clonotype was picked up many times. The chain uses TRBV29-1 and TRBJ2-5; the D is unclear. Trimming removed 5 bases at V and 1 base at J, with 8 bases between. The CDR3 loop spans 12 amino acids. Per the germline V gene, CDR1 is SQVTM and CDR2 is ANQGSEA. CDR3: CSVRIIQETQYF. As DNA, the CDR3 is TGCAGCGTTCGGATTATCCAAGAGACCCAGTACTTC.

A few counts support this clonotype. The CDR3 reads CASSPGRSSYNSPLHF. The CDR3, as DNA: TGTGCCAGCAGCCCGGGACGTAGCTCCTATAATTCACCCCTCCACTTT. The chain combines TRBV12-3 or TRBV12-4 with TRBJ1-6; TRBD1 is a possible D gene (5 bases). The CDR3 length is 16 residues. V lost 6 bases, J lost 0 bases, and 12 bases lay in between.

This clonotype showed up just a few times. The chain joins TRBV12-3 or TRBV12-4 to TRBJ1-6; unclear D gene. This CDR3 contains 13 residues. V gave up 4 bases and J gave up 8 bases, with 9 bases separating them. CDR3 DNA: TGTGCCAGCAGTTCGACCGGGGATTCACCCCTCCACTTT. It is translated as CASSSTGDSPLHF.

This chain connects TRBV3-1 to TRBJ2-1; D could derive from TRBD1 or TRBD2 (5 bases each). The CDR3 spans 16 residues. V shed 1 base and J shed 4 bases, with 14 bases lying between them. Germline V gene sequence: CDR1 LGHDT, CDR2 YNNKEL (reference sequence). CDR3 protein: CASSQGAGTGYNEQFF. The CDR3 DNA sequence: TGTGCCAGCAGCCAAGGGGCTGGGACGGGTTACAATGAGCAGTTCTTC.

The chain recombines TRBV15 with TRBJ1-2; TRBD1 agrees at 9 bases. This CDR3 is built from 15 residues. The V and J ends lost 2 bases and 7 bases, in that order; junction bases with no gene match: 8. Germline assignment: CDR1 LNHNV and CDR2 YYDKDF (reference sequence). The CDR3 is CATSRTQGQGIGYTF. Written as DNA, the CDR3 is TGTGCCACCAGCAGAACCCAGGGACAGGGCATTGGCTACACCTTC.